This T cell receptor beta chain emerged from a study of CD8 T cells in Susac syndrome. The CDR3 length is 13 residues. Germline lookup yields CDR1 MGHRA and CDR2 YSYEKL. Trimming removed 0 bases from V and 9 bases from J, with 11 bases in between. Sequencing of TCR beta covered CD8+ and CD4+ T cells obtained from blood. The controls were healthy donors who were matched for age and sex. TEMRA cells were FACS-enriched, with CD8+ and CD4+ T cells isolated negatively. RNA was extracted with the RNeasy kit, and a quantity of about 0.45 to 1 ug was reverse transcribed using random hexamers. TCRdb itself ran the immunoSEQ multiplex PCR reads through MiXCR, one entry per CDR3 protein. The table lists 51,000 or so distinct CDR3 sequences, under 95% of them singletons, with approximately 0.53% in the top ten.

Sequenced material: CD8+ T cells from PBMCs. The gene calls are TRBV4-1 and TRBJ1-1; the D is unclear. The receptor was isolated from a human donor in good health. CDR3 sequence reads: CASSQDYENKAFF. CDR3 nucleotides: TGCGCCAGCAGCCAAGATTATGAAAACAAAGCTTTCTTT.